This TCR beta chain appears in the sequencing data of a study of T cell repertoires in cytomegalovirus infection. Looking at the study overall: A matching HLA type, together with CMV infection, was signaled by public TCR beta signatures.

Regarding the study as a whole: Across the ex vivo response, the dominant clonotypes were HLA-C-restricted CMV-specific TCR beta clonotypes.

In TCRdb, the reads were re-called with MiXCR into one record per CDR3 protein. The sample has 640,000 or so distinct CDR3 sequences; 33% are singletons. Deletions cut 7 bases from V and 2 bases from J, with 11 bases between. This CDR3 spans 13 amino acids. Germline CDR1 reads MNHEY; CDR2 reads SMNVEV (reference sequence). As for this clonotype: Its antigen is not known.

V and J are TRBV27 and TRBJ1-1; D perhaps matches TRBD1 (5 bases). The receptor was isolated from a human donor in good health (CMV status not recorded). Some clones in this sample may be carry-over from other donors' samples. Sequencing was performed on cultured PBMCs, taken from culture after CMV antigen stimulation. The CDR3: CASTTGGNTEAFF. CDR3 bases: TGTGCCAGCACGACTGGGGGAAACACTGAAGCTTTCTTT.